These 22 T cell receptor beta chains share one sample of origin, sequenced in a study of T-cell memory formation after mild COVID-19. TCRdb processed the 5' RACE reads anew with MiXCR; each CDR3 protein has one entry. Here the sample spans about 390,000 distinct CDR3 sequences, about 17% being singletons. Sequenced: PBMCs or a T cell subset sorted from them (not recorded which). The receptors stem from a man younger than 30 who had mild COVID-19 (a few samples of this study predate the infection). Cell type and time point are not known.

This clonotype came up a few times. The J gene is TRBJ1-6, the V gene TRBV7-9; D unclear. V was trimmed by 4 bases and J by 10 bases, leaving 17 bases between them. Germline CDR1 reads SEHNR; CDR2 reads FQNEAQ (reference sequence). The CDR3 length is 15 residues. The CDR3 bases are TGTGCCAGCAGCTCGCGACAAGGATCCATATCACCCCTCCACTTT. Translating gives CASSSRQGSISPLHF.

The V gene is TRBV14, the J gene TRBJ2-1, with D unclear. The germline CDR1 and CDR2 sequences are SGHDN and FVKESK. V was trimmed by 1 base and J by 10 bases, leaving 14 bases between them. CDR3 length: 14 amino acids. Here the CDR3 DNA reads TGTGCCAGCAGCCAAGGAATCGGATCGCGGGAGCAGTTCTTC. Protein: CASSQGIGSREQFF.

This clonotype was picked up a small number of times. The V and J genes are TRBV2 and TRBJ1-2; 7 nucleotides agree with TRBD1. The V and J ends lost 4 bases and 4 bases, in that order; junction bases with no gene match: 6. CDR3 length: 14 amino acids. Per the germline V gene, CDR1 is SNHLY and CDR2 is FYNNEI. The CDR3 reads CASSGQGWSYGYTF. The CDR3 bases are TGTGCCAGCAGTGGACAGGGCTGGAGCTATGGCTACACCTTC.

This clonotype was detected only a few times. J is TRBJ2-1 and V is TRBV5-1, with D possibly being TRBD1 (6 bases). Germline CDR1 SGHRS, CDR2 YFSETQ. The CDR3 is 15 residues long. V was trimmed by 0 bases and J by 4 bases, leaving 11 bases between them. The CDR3 DNA is TGCGCCAGCAGCTTGGGTCCAGGGGCGTACAATGAGCAGTTCTTC. Translation gives CASSLGPGAYNEQFF.

This clonotype has at least ten counts. The chain recombines TRBV7-8 with TRBJ2-3, with 10 positions matching TRBD2. This CDR3 has 15 amino acids. Looked up from germline, CDR1 is SGHVS and CDR2 is FQNEAQ. J gave up 9 bases and V 5 bases, and 11 bases lay outside the gene matches. CDR3 sequence reads: CASSHQRGGRETQYF. The DNA for the CDR3 is TGTGCCAGCAGCCATCAGCGGGGGGGGAGGGAGACGCAGTATTTT.

The V gene is TRBV11-2, the J gene TRBJ2-7; D possibly corresponds to TRBD1 (6 bases). Trimming pared 4 bases from V and 5 bases from J, leaving 12 bases between. The germline gives CDR1 SGHAT, CDR2 FQNNGV. The CDR3 has 13 residues. The CDR3 bases are TGTGCCAGCAGCTCTTACAGGGTTAACGAGCAGTACGTC. It codes for CASSSYRVNEQYV.

This clonotype is a singleton in its sample. V usage is TRBV5-4 and J usage is TRBJ2-2; D is perhaps TRBD1 (5 bases). Deletions cut 3 bases from V and 2 bases from J, with 11 bases between. CDR3 length: 15 residues. CDR1 and CDR2 (germline): SGHNT, YYREEE (reference sequence). In nucleotides, the CDR3 is TGTGCCAGCAGCTGGGGCACAAGAAACACCGGGGAGCTGTTTTTT. Its protein is CASSWGTRNTGELFF.

This clonotype was detected only a few times. The V call is TRBV3-1, the J call TRBJ2-1; 14 positions agree with TRBD2. The CDR3 has 16 residues. From germline, CDR1 is LGHDT and CDR2 YNNKEL (reference sequence). After removal of 1 base from V and 9 bases from J, the junction contained 5 bases not matched to a gene. The CDR3 here is CASSQGTSGGLSEQFF. The CDR3 coding sequence is TGTGCCAGCAGCCAAGGGACTAGCGGGGGGTTGAGTGAGCAGTTCTTC.

This clonotype was detected a few times. V and J are TRBV29-1 and TRBJ2-2; 8 nucleotides match TRBD1. The germline V gene encodes CDR1 SQVTM and CDR2 ANQGSEA. The CDR3 sequence is 16 residues long. V shed 0 bases and J 3 bases; nucleotides not matched to a gene: 6. CDR3 residues: CSVEDKAGGHTGELFF. CDR3 bases: TGCAGCGTTGAAGATAAGGCAGGGGGCCACACCGGGGAGCTGTTTTTT.

The sample holds a few counts of this clonotype. V gene TRBV20-1 combines with J gene TRBJ1-2, with no clear D. Germline loops: CDR1 DFQATT, CDR2 SNEGSKA (reference sequence). The CDR3 extends over 10 amino acids. Trimming stripped 5 bases from V and 8 bases from J, with 9 bases between. CDR3 sequence: CSAPLGGYTF. DNA of the CDR3: TGCAGTGCTCCTCTGGGAGGCTACACCTTC.

The chain carries TRBV24-1 and TRBJ2-7, with 10 bases fitting TRBD1. Germline CDR1 and CDR2: KGHDR and SFDVKD. V was clipped by 10 bases and J by 3 bases; unmatched bases: 8. The CDR3 runs to 14 residues. CDR3 DNA: TGTGCCACTGAGACCGGGACAGGGGTCTACGAGCAGTACTTC. This gives the protein CATETGTGVYEQYF.

This clonotype turned up a few times. V gene TRBV29-1 combines with J gene TRBJ2-7; a weak D match, TRBD1 (5 bases). V lost 1 base and J lost 5, with 15 bases in between. Germline V gene data show CDR1 as SQVTM and CDR2 as ANQGSEA. The CDR3 length is 14 residues. The CDR3 here is CSVEGRASRNEQYF. The CDR3 DNA follows: TGCAGCGTTGAAGGCAGGGCATCGAGGAACGAGCAGTACTTC.

In this sample, this clonotype turned up a few times. V is TRBV7-7 and J is TRBJ2-7; a weak D match, TRBD1 (5 bases). Deletions cut 2 bases from V and 7 bases from J, with 12 bases between. The CDR3 is made up of 13 amino acids. Germline CDR1 and CDR2: SSHAT and FNYEAQ (reference sequence). CDR3 nucleotide sequence: TGTGCCAGCAGCTTAAGCAGGGTCGGGGAGCAGTACTTC. It codes for CASSLSRVGEQYF.

In this sample, this clonotype turned up a few times. V is TRBV5-1 and J is TRBJ2-7, with D perhaps TRBD1 (6 bases). V lost 3 bases, J lost 5 bases, and 12 bases lay in between. The CDR3 has 13 residues. CDR1 and CDR2 from the germline V gene are SGHRS and YFSETQ. The CDR3 sequence: CASSYQGLDEQYF. The CDR3 DNA sequence: TGCGCCAGCAGCTACCAGGGGCTAGACGAGCAGTACTTC.

This clonotype was picked up a small number of times. The rearrangement uses TRBV18 and TRBJ2-5; maybe TRBD1 (6 bases). V was shortened by 3 bases and J by 3 bases, with 17 bases between the two germline ends. Germline V gene data show CDR1 as KGHSH and CDR2 as LQKENI. The CDR3 covers 16 residues. Written as DNA, the CDR3 is TGTGCCAGCTCACCTCCCGTCCCGGGACATGAAGAGACCCAGTACTTC. Its protein is CASSPPVPGHEETQYF. Using reference TRBV18 and TRBJ2-5 for the parts outside the CDR3, the full variable domain is NAGVMQNPRHLVRRRGQEARLRCSPMKGHSHVYWYRQLPEEGLKFMVYLQKENIIDESGMPKERFSAEFPKEGPSILRIQQVVRGDSAAYFCASSPPVPGHEETQYFGPGTRLLVL.

V gene TRBV5-8 combines with J gene TRBJ2-1; TRBD2 matches 11 bases. V dropped 4 bases and J dropped 6; count of bases not matched to a gene: 9. CDR3 length: 16 amino acids. Germline values: CDR1 SGHTS, CDR2 YDEGEE. Here the CDR3 DNA reads TGTGCCAGCAGCAAGCGAAGCGGACTAGCGGGCAATGAGCAGTTCTTC. This translates into CASSKRSGLAGNEQFF.

This clonotype was seen a handful of times. This chain joins TRBV3-1 and TRBJ2-7; the D gene is possibly TRBD2 (7 bases). CDR1 is LGHDT, CDR2 YNNKEL, per germline (reference sequence). The CDR3 spans 13 residues. V was cut by 5 bases and J by 6 bases, with 14 bases left in between. The CDR3 loop is CASSMRGGIEQYF. DNA of the CDR3: TGTGCCAGCAGCATGAGGGGGGGCATCGAGCAGTACTTC.

This chain connects TRBV10-2 to TRBJ2-4; possible D gene TRBD1, 6 bases. This CDR3 has 13 residues. V was clipped by 0 bases and J by 13 bases, with 13 bases between them. The germline V gene has CDR1 WSHSY and CDR2 SAAADI. CDR3 region: CASSESYRVRQYF. CDR3 in DNA: TGCGCCAGCAGTGAGTCGTACAGGGTGAGACAGTACTTC.

The chain combines TRBV9 with TRBJ1-1; TRBD1 might be the D (5 bases). Trimming cost V 0 bases and J 6 bases, with 9 bases left between them. The CDR3 runs to 13 residues. Germline V gene data show CDR1 as SGDLS and CDR2 as YYNGEE. The CDR3 DNA reads TGTGCCAGCAGCGTAGTACTGGGGGCTGAAGCTTTCTTT. It encodes CASSVVLGAEAFF.

This rearrangement joins TRBV12-3 or TRBV12-4 to TRBJ2-1; D might be TRBD1 (5 bases). This CDR3 region has 16 residues. The V gene lost 6 bases and the J gene lost 0 bases, with 15 bases spanning the gap. The DNA of the CDR3 is TGTGCCAGCAGACCCGCGGACACAGTCTCCTACAATGAGCAGTTCTTC. Protein: CASRPADTVSYNEQFF.

This clonotype turned up a few times. The CDR3 DNA reads TGTGCCAGCAGCTTAGTTGACCGGGGTCTCACTGAAGCTTTCTTT. Translating gives CASSLVDRGLTEAFF. V and J are TRBV7-2 and TRBJ1-1, with D hard to call. CDR3 size: 15 residues. V was shortened by 1 base and J by 4 bases, with 13 bases between the two germline ends. Germline CDR1 SGHTA, CDR2 FQGNSA.

This clonotype was seen more than once but under ten times. The chain employs TRBV5-1 and TRBJ2-1; perhaps TRBD1 as D (6 bases). The CDR3 is made up of 14 amino acids. V was cut by 2 bases and J by 6 bases, with 12 bases left in between. Germline CDR1 reads SGHRS; CDR2 reads YFSETQ. CDR3 sequence reads: CASSFQGYPNEQFF. Here the CDR3 DNA reads TGCGCCAGCAGCTTTCAGGGGTACCCCAATGAGCAGTTCTTC.